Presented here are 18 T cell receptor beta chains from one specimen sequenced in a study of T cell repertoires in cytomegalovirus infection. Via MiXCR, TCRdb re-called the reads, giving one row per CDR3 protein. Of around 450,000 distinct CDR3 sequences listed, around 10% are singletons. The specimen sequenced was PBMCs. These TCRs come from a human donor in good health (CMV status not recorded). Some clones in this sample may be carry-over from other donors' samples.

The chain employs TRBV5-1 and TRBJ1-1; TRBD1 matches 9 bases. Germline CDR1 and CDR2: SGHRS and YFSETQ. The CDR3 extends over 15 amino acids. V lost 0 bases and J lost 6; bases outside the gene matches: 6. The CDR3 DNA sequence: TGCGCCAGCAGCTTGGCCGGGGGACAGGGCTCTGAAGCTTTCTTT. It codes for CASSLAGGQGSEAFF. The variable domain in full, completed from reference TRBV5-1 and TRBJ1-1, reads KAGVTQTPRYLIKTRGQQVTLSCSPISGHRSVSWYQQTPGQGLQFLFEYFSETQRNKGNFPGRFSGRQFSNSRSEMNVSTLELGDSALYLCASSLAGGQGSEAFFGQGTRLTVV.

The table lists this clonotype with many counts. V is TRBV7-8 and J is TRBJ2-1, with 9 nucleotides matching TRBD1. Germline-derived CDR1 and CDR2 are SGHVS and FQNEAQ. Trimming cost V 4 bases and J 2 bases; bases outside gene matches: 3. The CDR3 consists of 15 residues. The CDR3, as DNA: TGTGCCAGCAGCTATCGACAGGGGGCCTACAATGAGCAGTTCTTC. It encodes CASSYRQGAYNEQFF. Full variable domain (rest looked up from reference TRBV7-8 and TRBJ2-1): GAGVSQSPRYKVAKRGQDVALRCDPISGHVSLFWYQQALGQGPEFLTYFQNEAQLDKSGLPSDRFFAERPEGSVSTLKIQRTQQEDSAVYLCASSYRQGAYNEQFFGPGTRLTVL.

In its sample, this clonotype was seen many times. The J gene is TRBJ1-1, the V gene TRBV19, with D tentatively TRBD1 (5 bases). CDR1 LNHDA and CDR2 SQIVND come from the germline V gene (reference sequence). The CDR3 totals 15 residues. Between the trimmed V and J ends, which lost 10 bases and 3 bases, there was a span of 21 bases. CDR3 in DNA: TGTGCCACCCTACCATCGGTTGGGGCGCACACTGAAGCTTTCTTT. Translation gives CATLPSVGAHTEAFF.

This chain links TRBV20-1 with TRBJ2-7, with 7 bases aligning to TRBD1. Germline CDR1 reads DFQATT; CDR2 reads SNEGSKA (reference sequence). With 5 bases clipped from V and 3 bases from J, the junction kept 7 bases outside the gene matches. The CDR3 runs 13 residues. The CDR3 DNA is TGCAGTGCTGGCGGACAGGCAGACTACGAGCAGTACTTC. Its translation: CSAGGQADYEQYF.

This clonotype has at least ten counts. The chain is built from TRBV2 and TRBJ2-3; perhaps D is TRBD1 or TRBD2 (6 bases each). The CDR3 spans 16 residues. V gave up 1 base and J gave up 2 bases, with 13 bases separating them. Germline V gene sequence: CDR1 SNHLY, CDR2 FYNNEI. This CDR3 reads CASSEEGGALTDTQYF. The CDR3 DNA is TGTGCCAGCAGTGAAGAGGGGGGCGCCCTCACAGATACGCAGTATTTT.

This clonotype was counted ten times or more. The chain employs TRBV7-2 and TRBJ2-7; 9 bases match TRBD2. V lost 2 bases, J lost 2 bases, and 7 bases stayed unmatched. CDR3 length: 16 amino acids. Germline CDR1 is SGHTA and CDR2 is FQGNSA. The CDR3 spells CASSLRAAGGTYEQYF. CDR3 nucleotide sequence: TGTGCCAGCAGCTTAAGGGCAGCGGGAGGCACCTACGAGCAGTACTTC.

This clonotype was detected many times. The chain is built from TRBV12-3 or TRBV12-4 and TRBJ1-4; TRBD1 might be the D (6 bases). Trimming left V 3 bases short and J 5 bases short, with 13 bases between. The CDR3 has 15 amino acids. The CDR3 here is CASSFRTEGNEKLFF. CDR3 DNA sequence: TGTGCCAGCAGTTTTAGGACAGAAGGGAATGAAAAACTGTTTTTT.

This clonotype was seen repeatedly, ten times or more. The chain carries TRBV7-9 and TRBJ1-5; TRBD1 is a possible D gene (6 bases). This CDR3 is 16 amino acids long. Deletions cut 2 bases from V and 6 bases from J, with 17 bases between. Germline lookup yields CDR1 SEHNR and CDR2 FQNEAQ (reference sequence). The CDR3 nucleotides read TGTGCCAGCAGCTTATCAGGGAACAGGGTGATTCAGCCCCAGCATTTT. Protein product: CASSLSGNRVIQPQHF.

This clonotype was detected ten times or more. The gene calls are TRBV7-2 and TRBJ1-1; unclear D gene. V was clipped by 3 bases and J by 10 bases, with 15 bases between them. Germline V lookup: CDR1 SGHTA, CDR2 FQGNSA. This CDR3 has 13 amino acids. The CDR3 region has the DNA TGTGCCAGCAGCTTTCAAAAGACGGGGAGAGCTTTCTTT. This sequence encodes CASSFQKTGRAFF. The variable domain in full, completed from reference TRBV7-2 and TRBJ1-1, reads GAGVSQSPSNKVTEKGKDVELRCDPISGHTALYWYRQSLGQGLEFLIYFQGNSAPDKSGLPSDRFSAERTGGSVSTLTIQRTQQEDSAVYLCASSFQKTGRAFFGQGTRLTVV.

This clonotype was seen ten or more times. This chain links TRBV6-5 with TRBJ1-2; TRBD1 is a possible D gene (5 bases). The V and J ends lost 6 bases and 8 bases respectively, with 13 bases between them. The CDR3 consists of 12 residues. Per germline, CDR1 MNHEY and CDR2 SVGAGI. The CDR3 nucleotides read TGTGCCAGCAGATTGGGGGGTAGGGGCTACACCTTC. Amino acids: CASRLGGRGYTF.

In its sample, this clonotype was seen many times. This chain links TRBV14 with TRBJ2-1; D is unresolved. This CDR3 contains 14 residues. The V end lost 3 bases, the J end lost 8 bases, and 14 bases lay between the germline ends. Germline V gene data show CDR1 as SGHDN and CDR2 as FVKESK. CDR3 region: CASSHTNPWDEQFF. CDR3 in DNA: TGTGCCAGCAGCCATACAAATCCCTGGGATGAGCAGTTCTTC. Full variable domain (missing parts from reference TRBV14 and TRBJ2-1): EAGVTQFPSHSVIEKGQTVTLRCDPISGHDNLYWYRRVMGKEIKFLLHFVKESKQDESGMPNNRFLAERTGGTYSTLKVQPAELEDSGVYFCASSHTNPWDEQFFGPGTRLTVL.

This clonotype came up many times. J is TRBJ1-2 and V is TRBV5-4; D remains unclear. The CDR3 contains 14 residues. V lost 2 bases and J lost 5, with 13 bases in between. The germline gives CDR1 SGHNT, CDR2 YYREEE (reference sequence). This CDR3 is CASSLSGSVYGYTF. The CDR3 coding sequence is TGTGCCAGCAGCTTAAGCGGCAGCGTTTATGGCTACACCTTC.

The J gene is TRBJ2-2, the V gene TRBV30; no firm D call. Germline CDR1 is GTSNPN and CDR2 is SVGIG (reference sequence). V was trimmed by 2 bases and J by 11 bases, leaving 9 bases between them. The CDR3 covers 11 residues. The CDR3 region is CAWSSLSELFF. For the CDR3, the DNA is TGTGCCTGGAGTTCCCTGTCAGAGCTGTTTTTT.

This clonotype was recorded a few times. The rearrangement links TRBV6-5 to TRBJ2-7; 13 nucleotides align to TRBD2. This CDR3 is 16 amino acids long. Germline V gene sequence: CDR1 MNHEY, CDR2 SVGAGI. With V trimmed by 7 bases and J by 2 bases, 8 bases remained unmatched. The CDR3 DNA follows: TGTGCCAGCACCCCCCCGGGACTAGCGGGAACCTACGAGCAGTACTTC. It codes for CASTPPGLAGTYEQYF.

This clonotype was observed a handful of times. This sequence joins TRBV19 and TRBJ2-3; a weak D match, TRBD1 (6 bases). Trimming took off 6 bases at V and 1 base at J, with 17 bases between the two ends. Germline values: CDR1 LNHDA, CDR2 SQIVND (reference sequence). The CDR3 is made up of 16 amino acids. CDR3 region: CASSITGSAGTDTQYF. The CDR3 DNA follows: TGTGCCAGTAGCATCACAGGGTCTGCAGGCACAGATACGCAGTATTTT.

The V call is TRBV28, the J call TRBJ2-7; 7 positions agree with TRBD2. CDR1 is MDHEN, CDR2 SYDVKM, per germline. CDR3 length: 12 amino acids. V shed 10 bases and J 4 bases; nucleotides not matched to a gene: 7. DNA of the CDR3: TGTGCCACCGGACTAGGACGGTACGAGCAGTACTTC. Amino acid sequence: CATGLGRYEQYF.

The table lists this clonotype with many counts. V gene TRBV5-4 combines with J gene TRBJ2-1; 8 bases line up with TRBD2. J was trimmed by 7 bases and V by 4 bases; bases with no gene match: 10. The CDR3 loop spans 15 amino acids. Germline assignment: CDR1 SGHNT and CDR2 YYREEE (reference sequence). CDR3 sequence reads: CASSPAGGRTNEQFF. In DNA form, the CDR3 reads TGTGCCAGCAGCCCGGCGGGCGGGAGGACAAATGAGCAGTTCTTC.

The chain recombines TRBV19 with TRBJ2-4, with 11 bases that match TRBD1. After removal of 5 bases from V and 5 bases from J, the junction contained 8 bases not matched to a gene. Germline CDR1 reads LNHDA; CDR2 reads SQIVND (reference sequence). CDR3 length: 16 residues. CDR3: CASSPGTGGVQNIQYF. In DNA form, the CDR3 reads TGTGCCAGTAGTCCAGGGACAGGGGGTGTCCAAAACATTCAGTACTTC.